What follows is one T cell receptor (beta chain) and its context. Its antigen is not known. Trimming stripped 8 bases from V and 4 bases from J, with 12 bases between. The CDR3 totals 12 residues. Germline CDR1 is SEHNR and CDR2 is FQNEAQ (reference sequence). Clones were sequenced by immunoSEQ multiplex PCR, and TCRdb holds only the in-frame ones, with some missing. The data contain about 160,000 clones, around nine tenths of them singletons. The sample originates from a study of lymphopenia after photon versus proton radiotherapy. Study observations and caveats: A bigger post-nadir fall in TCR diversity correlated inversely with survival time in deceased patients. After lymphocyte nadir, photon-treated repertoires showed oligoclonal expansion, especially CD8+ Temra. Authors raise, but do not show, better survival with proton therapy.

This specimen consisted of peripheral blood, obtained from a patient treated with photon-based radiotherapy. The gene calls are TRBV7-9 and TRBJ2-7, with D maybe TRBD1 (6 bases). This TCR was recovered from a man aged 45-65 years with gastric cancer. CDR3 protein: CASGLGTYEQYF. For the CDR3, the DNA is TGTGCCAGCGGTTTAGGGACATACGAGCAGTACTTC.